This entry describes one T cell receptor (beta chain). This clonotype was recorded at least ten times. The antigen it recognizes is unknown. No base-level quality is on record; no much larger clone is a single base apart. The entry originates in a study of read filtering for tumor transcriptome and immune sequencing (dated by TCRdb to the early 2020s). Turning to the overall study: The cohort had around 16 male and 15 or so female patients with a mean age of roughly 66 years, ranging from roughly 45 to 80. Under revised international staging, about 8 patients fell into R-ISS I, 15 or so into R-ISS II and over five into R-ISS III. Whole-transcriptome libraries were prepared with the TruSeq RNA Access Library Prep Kit after DNase treatment. TCR-region mapped reads per sample ranged from about 4.05 to 11 million with IR-seq versus only roughly 75 to 1273 with RNA-seq. The study compared TCR repertoires from targeted immune repertoire sequencing and bulk whole-transcriptome sequencing run on the same bone marrow samples. One main goal was a read-filtering strategy for immune repertoire data, in particular deciding whether clonotypes backed by only one read should be removed.

Bone marrow was sampled from every patient at the time of active disease. Bone marrow mononuclear cells were isolated by Ficoll-Hypaque density gradient centrifugation. To remove myeloma plasma cells, the cells were labeled with CD138 magnetic microbeads on a MACS separator, and CD138-negative cells were then collected by negative selection. Flow cytometry on an Attune NxT with CD138 antibodies was used to check the purity of the isolated cells. TRIzol reagent was used to extract total RNA, which was then quantified with a NanoDrop spectrophotometer. For each patient, the CD138-negative bone marrow sample underwent paired RNA-seq and IR-seq. TCR libraries were constructed from 400 to 500 ng RNA using the Immunoverse kit, and molecular barcoded adaptors covering alpha/delta and beta/gamma chains were employed. TCR library preparation was performed with the same RNA that was used for transcriptome sequencing. Sequencing of TCR libraries was carried out on an Illumina HiSeq 4000 with 2 x 150 cycles. The authors' pipeline ran thus. TCR reads were aligned to human V, D, J and C references and assembled into CDR3 clonotypes with MiXCR, including quality filtering and error correction. Clonotype counts and gene usage diversity were analyzed with the tcR package in R. Raw mapping reads were checked after the RNA-seq reads had been mapped by STAR aligner version 2.5.3a onto the human GRCh37 genome. To test how sequencing depth affected the clonotypes detected, IR-seq fastq files were randomly downsampled with Seqtk 1.3. TCRdb trimmed public reads at Q25 via fastp, called clones via MiXCR and kept in-frame beta chains. Records with the same CDR3 protein are collapsed into one entry carrying the most frequent genes and DNA. What appears here as the V and J calls and clone size reflects TCRdb's work, not the paper's. Present in this sample are some 130,000 distinct CDR3 sequences, 13% of which were seen just once. The biggest ten clones account for approximately 10% of the sample.

Via the germline V gene (reference sequence), CDR1 is DFQATT and CDR2 SNEGSKA. The CDR3 numbers 13 residues from cysteine through phenylalanine. Solely the CDR3 DNA is kept, with 39 bases framed from the first base. The trim is 1 base for V and 3 bases for J, with a gap of 10 bases between the germline ends. Overall study outcomes, separate from this receptor: The sorted CD138-negative fraction was composed of a mixed bone marrow immune population rather than of purified T cells. Compared with RNA-seq, IR-seq captured clonotypes at much higher depth and more reliably, and a smaller IR-seq throughput was enough to identify most shared clonotypes. Removing single-read clonotypes increased the correlation between IR-seq and RNA-seq shared clonotype proportions. Single-read clonotypes made up 80% to 85% of clonotypes but approximately 3.5% of total reads in IR-seq, and 74.6% of clonotypes and about 45% of reads in RNA-seq.

The receptor was isolated from a donor over 35 with multiple myeloma. The sample was a population of CD138-negative cells sorted from bone marrow. Explained via the paper, the cell subset or site label denotes: bone marrow mononuclear cells depleted of CD138+ plasma/myeloma cells by negative magnetic selection. Recombination connected TRBV20-1 to TRBJ2-7; the D gene remains uncertain. The nucleotide sequence reads as follows: TGCAGTGCTAGAGGCGTAAATAACTACGAGCAGTACTTC. Translated, it reads CSARGVNNYEQYF.